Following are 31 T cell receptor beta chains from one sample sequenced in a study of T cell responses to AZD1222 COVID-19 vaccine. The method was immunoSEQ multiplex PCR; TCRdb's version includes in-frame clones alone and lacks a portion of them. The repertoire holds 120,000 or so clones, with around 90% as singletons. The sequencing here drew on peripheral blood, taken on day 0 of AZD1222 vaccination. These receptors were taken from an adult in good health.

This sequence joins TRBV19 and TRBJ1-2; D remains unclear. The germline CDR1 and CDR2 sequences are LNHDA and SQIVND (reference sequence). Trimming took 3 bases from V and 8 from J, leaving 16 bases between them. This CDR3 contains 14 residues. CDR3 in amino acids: CASSIFGSPSGYTF. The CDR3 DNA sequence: TGTGCCAGTAGTATCTTTGGCAGCCCATCGGGCTACACCTTC. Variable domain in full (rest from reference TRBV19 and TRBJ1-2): DGGITQSPKYLFRKEGQNVTLSCEQNLNHDAMYWYRQDPGQGLRLIYYSQIVNDFQKGDIAEGYSVSREKKESFPLTVTSAQKNPTAFYLCASSIFGSPSGYTFGSGTRLTVV.

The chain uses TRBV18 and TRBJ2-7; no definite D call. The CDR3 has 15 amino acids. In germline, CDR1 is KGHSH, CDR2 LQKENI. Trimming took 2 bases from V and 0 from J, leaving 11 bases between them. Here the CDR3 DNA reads TGTGCCAGCTCACCAAGGCCTAACTACTCCTACGAGCAGTACTTC. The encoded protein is CASSPRPNYSYEQYF.

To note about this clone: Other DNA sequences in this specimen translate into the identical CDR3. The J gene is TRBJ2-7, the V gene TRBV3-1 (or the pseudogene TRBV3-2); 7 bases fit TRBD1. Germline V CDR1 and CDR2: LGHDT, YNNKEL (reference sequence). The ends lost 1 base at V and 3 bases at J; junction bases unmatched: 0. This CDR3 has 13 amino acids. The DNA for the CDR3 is TGTGCCAGCAGCCAAGCAGGGGGCTACGAGCAGTACTTC. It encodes CASSQAGGYEQYF.

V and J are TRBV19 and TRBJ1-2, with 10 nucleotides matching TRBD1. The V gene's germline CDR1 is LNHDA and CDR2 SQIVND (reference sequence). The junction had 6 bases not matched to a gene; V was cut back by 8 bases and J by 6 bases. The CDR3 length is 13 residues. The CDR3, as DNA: TGTGCCAGTCTCGACAGGGGGCGGGATGGCTACACCTTC. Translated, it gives CASLDRGRDGYTF.

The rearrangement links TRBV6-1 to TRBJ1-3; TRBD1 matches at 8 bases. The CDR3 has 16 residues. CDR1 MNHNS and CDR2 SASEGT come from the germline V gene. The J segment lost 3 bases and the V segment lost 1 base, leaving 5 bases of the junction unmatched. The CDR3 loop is CASSEGAGGDGNTIYF. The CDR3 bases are TGTGCCAGCAGTGAAGGGGCAGGGGGCGATGGAAACACCATATATTTT.

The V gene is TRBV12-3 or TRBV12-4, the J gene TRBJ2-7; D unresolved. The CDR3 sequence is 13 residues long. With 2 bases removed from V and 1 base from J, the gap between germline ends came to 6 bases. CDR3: CASSLSVSYEQYF. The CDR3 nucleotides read TGTGCCAGCAGTTTATCTGTATCCTACGAGCAGTACTTC.

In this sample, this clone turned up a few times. CDR3 in DNA: TGTGCCAGCTCACCACGGCAGGCTGGGGACACTGAAGCTTTCTTT. Translation gives CASSPRQAGDTEAFF. V usage is TRBV18 and J usage is TRBJ1-1, with no clear D. Trimming removed 1 base at V and 3 bases at J, with 12 bases between. CDR1 KGHSH and CDR2 LQKENI come from the germline V gene. The CDR3 spans 15 residues. Variable domain in full (rest from reference TRBV18 and TRBJ1-1): NAGVMQNPRHLVRRRGQEARLRCSPMKGHSHVYWYRQLPEEGLKFMVYLQKENIIDESGMPKERFSAEFPKEGPSILRIQQVVRGDSAAYFCASSPRQAGDTEAFFGQGTRLTVV.

CDR3 region: CASSAGQGAGETQYF. The CDR3 nucleotides are TGTGCCAGCAGCGCAGGACAGGGGGCGGGTGAGACCCAGTACTTC. J is TRBJ2-5 and V is TRBV9; 11 bases agree with TRBD1. There are 15 residues in the CDR3. V dropped 3 bases and J dropped 5; count of bases not matched to a gene: 6. Germline loops: CDR1 SGDLS, CDR2 YYNGEE.

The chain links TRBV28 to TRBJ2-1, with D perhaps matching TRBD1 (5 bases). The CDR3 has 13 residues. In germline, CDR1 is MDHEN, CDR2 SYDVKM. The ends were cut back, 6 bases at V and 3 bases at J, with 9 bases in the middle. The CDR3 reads CASSLDSYNEQFF. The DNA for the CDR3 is TGTGCCAGCAGCTTAGACAGCTACAATGAGCAGTTCTTC. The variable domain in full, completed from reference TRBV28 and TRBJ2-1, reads DVKVTQSSRYLVKRTGEKVFLECVQDMDHENMFWYRQDPGLGLRLIYFSYDVKMKEKGDIPEGYSVSREKKERFSLILESASTNQTSMYLCASSLDSYNEQFFGPGTRLTVL.

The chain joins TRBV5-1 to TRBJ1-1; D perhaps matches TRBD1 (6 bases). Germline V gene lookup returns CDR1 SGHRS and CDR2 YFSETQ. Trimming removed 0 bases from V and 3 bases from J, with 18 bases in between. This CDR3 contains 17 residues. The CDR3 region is CASSLAGGRTGDTEAFF. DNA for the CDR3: TGCGCCAGCAGCTTGGCGGGGGGGCGCACGGGCGACACTGAAGCTTTCTTT.

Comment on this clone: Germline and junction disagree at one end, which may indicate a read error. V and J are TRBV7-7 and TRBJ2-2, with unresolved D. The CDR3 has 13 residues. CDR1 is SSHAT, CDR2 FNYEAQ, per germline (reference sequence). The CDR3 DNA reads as TGTGCTAGCACCCCGTGGTCCACCGGGGAGCTGTTTTTT. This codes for CASTPWSTGELFF.

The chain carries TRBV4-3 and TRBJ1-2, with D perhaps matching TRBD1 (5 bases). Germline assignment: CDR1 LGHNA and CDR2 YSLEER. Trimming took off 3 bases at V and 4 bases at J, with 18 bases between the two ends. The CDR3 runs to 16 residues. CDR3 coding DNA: TGCGCCAGCAGCCAGTCTGGGGGGGTAAGTGGCTATGGCTACACCTTC. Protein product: CASSQSGGVSGYGYTF.

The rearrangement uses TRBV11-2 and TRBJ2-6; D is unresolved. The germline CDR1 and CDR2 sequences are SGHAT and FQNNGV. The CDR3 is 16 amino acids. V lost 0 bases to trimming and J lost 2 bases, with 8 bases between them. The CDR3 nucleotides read TGTGCCAGCAGCTTAGAACCGGGTGCTGGGGCCAACGTCCTGACTTTC. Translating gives CASSLEPGAGANVLTF.

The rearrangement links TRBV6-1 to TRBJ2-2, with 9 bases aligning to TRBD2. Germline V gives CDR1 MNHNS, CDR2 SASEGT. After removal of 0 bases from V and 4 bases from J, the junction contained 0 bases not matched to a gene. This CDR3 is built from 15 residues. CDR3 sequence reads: CASSEASGSTGELFF. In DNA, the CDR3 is TGTGCCAGCAGTGAAGCTAGCGGGAGCACCGGGGAGCTGTTTTTT.

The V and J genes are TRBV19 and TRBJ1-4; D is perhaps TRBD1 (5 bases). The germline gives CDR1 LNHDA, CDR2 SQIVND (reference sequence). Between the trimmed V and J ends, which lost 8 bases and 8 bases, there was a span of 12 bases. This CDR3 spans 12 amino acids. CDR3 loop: CASFPGGEKLFF. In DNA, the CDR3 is TGTGCCAGTTTTCCGGGGGGAGAAAAACTGTTTTTT.

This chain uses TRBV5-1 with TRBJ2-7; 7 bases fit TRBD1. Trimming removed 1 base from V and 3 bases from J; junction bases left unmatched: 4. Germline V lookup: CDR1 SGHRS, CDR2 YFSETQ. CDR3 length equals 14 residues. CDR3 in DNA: TGCGCCAGCAGCTTGACAGGGGAAGGCTACGAGCAGTACTTC. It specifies CASSLTGEGYEQYF.

The CDR3 coding sequence is TGTGCCAGCAGCGTTAGCGGGGGGTCCTACAATGAGCAGTTCTTC. It codes for CASSVSGGSYNEQFF. V usage is TRBV5-4 and J usage is TRBJ2-1; TRBD2 agrees at 10 bases. The J segment lost 1 base and the V segment lost 4 bases, leaving 2 bases of the junction unmatched. The CDR3 runs 15 residues. Germline loops: CDR1 SGHNT, CDR2 YYREEE (reference sequence).

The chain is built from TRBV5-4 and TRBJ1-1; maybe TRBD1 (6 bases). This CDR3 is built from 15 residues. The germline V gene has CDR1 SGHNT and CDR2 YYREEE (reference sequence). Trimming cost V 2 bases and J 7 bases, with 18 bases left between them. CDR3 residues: CASSFGGTGRNEAFF. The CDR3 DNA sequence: TGTGCCAGCAGCTTTGGAGGTACAGGGAGGAATGAAGCTTTCTTT.

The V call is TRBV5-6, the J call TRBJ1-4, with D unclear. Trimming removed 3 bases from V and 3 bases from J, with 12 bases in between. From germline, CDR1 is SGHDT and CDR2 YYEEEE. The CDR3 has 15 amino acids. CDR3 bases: TGTGCCAGCAGCTCTTCAATTGGGGCTAATGAAAAACTGTTTTTT. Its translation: CASSSSIGANEKLFF. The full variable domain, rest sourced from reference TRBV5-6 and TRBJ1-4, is DAGVTQSPTHLIKTRGQQVTLRCSPKSGHDTVSWYQQALGQGPQFIFQYYEEEERQRGNFPDRFSGHQFPNYSSELNVNALLLGDSALYLCASSSSIGANEKLFFGSGTQLSVL.

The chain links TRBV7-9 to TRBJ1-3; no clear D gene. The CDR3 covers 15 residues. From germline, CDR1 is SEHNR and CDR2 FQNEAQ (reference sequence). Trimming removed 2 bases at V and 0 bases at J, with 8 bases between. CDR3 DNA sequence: TGTGCCAGCAGCTTAATGGAGTTCTCTGGAAACACCATATATTTT. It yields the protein CASSLMEFSGNTIYF.

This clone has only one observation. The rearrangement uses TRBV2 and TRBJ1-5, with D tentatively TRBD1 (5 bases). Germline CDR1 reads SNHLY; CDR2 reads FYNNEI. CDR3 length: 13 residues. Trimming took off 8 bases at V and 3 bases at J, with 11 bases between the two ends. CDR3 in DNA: TGTGCCAGCCTCCGGGGCCTCAATCAGCCCCAGCATTTT. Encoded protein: CASLRGLNQPQHF.

CDR3: CASSPREQGAGELFF. DNA of the CDR3: TGTGCCAGCTCACCACGAGAACAGGGGGCCGGGGAGCTGTTTTTT. The genes are TRBV18 and TRBJ2-2, with 8 bases fitting TRBD1. V gave up 1 base and J gave up 6 bases; unmatched junction bases: 4. The CDR3 is 15 amino acids. CDR1 KGHSH and CDR2 LQKENI come from the germline V gene.

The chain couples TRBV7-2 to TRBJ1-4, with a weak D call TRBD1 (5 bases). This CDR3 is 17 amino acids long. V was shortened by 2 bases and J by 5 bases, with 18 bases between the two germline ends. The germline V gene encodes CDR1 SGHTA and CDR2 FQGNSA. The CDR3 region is CASSLRGPGEGNEKLFF. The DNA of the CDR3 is TGTGCCAGCAGCTTAAGGGGTCCGGGGGAGGGAAATGAAAAACTGTTTTTT.

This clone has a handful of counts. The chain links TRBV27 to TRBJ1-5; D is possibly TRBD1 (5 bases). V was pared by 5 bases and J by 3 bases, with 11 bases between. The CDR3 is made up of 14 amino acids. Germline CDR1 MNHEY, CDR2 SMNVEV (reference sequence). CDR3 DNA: TGTGCCAGCAGTGACAGACAGATCAATCAGCCCCAGCATTTT. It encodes CASSDRQINQPQHF.

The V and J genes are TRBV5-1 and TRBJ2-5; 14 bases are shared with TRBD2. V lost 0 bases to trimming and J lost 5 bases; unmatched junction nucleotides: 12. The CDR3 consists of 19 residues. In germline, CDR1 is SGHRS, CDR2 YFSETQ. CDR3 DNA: TGCGCCAGCAGCTTGGGTCGGACTAGCGGGGGGTTACGTTCTGAGACCCAGTACTTC. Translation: CASSLGRTSGGLRSETQYF. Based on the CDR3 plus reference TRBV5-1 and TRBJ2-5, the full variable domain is KAGVTQTPRYLIKTRGQQVTLSCSPISGHRSVSWYQQTPGQGLQFLFEYFSETQRNKGNFPGRFSGRQFSNSRSEMNVSTLELGDSALYLCASSLGRTSGGLRSETQYFGPGTRLLVL.

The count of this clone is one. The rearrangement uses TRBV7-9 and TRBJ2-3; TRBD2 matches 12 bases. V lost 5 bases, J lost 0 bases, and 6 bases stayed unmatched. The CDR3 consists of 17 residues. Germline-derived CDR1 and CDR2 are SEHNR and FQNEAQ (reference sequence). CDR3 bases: TGTGCCAGCAGCCCCGGGACTAGCGGGCCCAGCACAGATACGCAGTATTTT. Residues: CASSPGTSGPSTDTQYF.

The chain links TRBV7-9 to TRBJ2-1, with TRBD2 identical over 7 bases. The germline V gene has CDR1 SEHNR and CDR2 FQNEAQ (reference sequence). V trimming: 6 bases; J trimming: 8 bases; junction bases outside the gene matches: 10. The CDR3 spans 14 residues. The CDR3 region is CASRIAGSLDEQFF. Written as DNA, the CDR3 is TGTGCCAGCAGGATAGCGGGTTCCTTGGATGAGCAGTTCTTC.

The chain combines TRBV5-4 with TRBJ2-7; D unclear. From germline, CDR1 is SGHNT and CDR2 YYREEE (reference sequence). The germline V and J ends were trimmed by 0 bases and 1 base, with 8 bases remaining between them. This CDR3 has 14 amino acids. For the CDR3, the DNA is TGTGCCAGCAGCTTGGACGGCAGATCCTACGAGCAGTACTTC. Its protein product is CASSLDGRSYEQYF.

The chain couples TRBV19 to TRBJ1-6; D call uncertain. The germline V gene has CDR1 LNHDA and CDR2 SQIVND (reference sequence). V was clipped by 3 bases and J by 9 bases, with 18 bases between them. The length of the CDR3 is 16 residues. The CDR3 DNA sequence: TGTGCCAGTAGTATCCTGGAAAGCCGCGGAGGTTCACCCCTCCACTTT. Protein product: CASSILESRGGSPLHF.

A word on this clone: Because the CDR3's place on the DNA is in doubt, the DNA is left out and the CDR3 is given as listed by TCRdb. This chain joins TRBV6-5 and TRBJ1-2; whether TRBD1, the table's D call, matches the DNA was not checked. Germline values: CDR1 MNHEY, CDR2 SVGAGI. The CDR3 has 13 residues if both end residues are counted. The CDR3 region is CASTWGQGTSCTF.

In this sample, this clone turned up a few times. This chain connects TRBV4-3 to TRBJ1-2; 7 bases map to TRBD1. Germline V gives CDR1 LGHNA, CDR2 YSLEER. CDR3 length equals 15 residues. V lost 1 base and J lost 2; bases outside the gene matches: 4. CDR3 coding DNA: TGCGCCAGCAGCCAAGGGACAGGAAACAACTATGGCTACACCTTC. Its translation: CASSQGTGNNYGYTF.